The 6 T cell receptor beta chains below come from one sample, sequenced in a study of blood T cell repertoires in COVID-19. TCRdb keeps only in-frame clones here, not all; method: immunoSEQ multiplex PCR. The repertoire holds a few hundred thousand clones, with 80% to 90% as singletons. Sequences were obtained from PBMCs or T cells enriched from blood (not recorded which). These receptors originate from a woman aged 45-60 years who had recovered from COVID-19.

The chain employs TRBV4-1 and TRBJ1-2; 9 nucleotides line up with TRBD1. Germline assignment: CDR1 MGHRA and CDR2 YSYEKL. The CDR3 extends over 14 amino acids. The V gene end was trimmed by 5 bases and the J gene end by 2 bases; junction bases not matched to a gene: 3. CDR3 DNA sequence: TGCGCCAGCAGCGCGGACAGGGGAAACTATGGCTACACCTTC. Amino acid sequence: CASSADRGNYGYTF.

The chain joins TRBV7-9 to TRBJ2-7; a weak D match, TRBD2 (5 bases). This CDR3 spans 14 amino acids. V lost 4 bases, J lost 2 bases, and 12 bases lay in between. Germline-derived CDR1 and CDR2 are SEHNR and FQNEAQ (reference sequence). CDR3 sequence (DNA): TGTGCCAGCAGCTCCGGGGTAGTCCCCTACGAGCAGTACTTC. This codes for CASSSGVVPYEQYF.

The CDR3 sequence is CASSSHYNSPLHF. DNA for the CDR3: TGTGCCAGCAGTTCCCACTATAATTCACCCCTCCACTTT. The chain recombines TRBV28 with TRBJ1-6; D gene ambiguous. CDR1 is MDHEN and CDR2 is SYDVKM in the germline V gene. The CDR3 is 13 residues long. V shed 4 bases and J shed 3 bases, with 4 bases lying between them.

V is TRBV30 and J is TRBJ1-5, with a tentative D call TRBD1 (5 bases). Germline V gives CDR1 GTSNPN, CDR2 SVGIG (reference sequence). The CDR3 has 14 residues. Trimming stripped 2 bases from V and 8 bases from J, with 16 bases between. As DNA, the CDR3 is TGTGCCTGGAGTTTCGGACACAGGTTAGAGCCCCAGCATTTT. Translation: CAWSFGHRLEPQHF.

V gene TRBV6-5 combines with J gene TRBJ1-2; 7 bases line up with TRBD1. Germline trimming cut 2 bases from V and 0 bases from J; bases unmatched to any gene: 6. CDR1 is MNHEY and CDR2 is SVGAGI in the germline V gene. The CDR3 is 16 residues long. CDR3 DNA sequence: TGTGCCAGCAGTTACACACATGACAGGGCTAACTATGGCTACACCTTC. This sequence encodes CASSYTHDRANYGYTF.

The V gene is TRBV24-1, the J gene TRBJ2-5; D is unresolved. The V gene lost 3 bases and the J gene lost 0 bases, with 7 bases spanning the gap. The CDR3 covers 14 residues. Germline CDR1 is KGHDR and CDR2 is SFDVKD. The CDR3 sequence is CATSDRLYQETQYF. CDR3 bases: TGTGCCACCAGTGATCGTTTGTACCAAGAGACCCAGTACTTC.